Shown below are 30 T cell receptor beta chains from a single sample sequenced in a study of neurological immune-mediated disorders. Sample time point: longitudinal time-point 3. In TCRdb, the 5' RACE reads were re-called with MiXCR into one record per CDR3 protein. The table includes 95,000 to 110,000 distinct CDR3 sequences, 9.5% to 14% detected once. The specimen was PBMCs. Every receptor here comes from a female donor with HTLV-1-associated myelopathy (HAM/TSP).

This clonotype was seen repeatedly, ten times or more. The V gene is TRBV2, the J gene TRBJ2-3; 8 bases fit TRBD2. Germline V CDR1 and CDR2: SNHLY, FYNNEI. V was clipped by 6 bases and J by 0 bases; unmatched bases: 14. The CDR3 totals 18 residues. The CDR3 loop reads CASRKNWELADSTDTQYF. The CDR3 DNA reads as TGTGCCAGCAGGAAGAACTGGGAACTAGCGGATAGCACAGATACGCAGTATTTT.

This clonotype was counted a few times. This chain links TRBV6-2 or TRBV6-3 with TRBJ1-3, with D unclear. The CDR3 consists of 13 residues. V lost 6 bases to trimming and J lost 0 bases, with 6 bases between them. Germline lookup yields CDR1 MNHEY and CDR2 SVGEGT. CDR3 sequence reads: CASRRDSGNTIYF. Written as DNA, the CDR3 is TGTGCCAGCAGACGGGACTCTGGAAACACCATATATTTT.

This clonotype was counted many times. The chain is built from TRBV11-2 and TRBJ2-7; no reliable D call. The V and J ends lost 0 bases and 2 bases respectively, with 8 bases between them. Germline V gives CDR1 SGHAT, CDR2 FQNNGV. The CDR3 spans 14 residues. The CDR3 bases are TGTGCCAGCAGCTTAGATGCCAAGACCTACGAGCAGTACTTC. Its translation is CASSLDAKTYEQYF. Full variable domain (missing parts from reference TRBV11-2 and TRBJ2-7): EAGVAQSPRYKIIEKRQSVAFWCNPISGHATLYWYQQILGQGPKLLIQFQNNGVVDDSQLPKDRFSAERLKGVDSTLKIQPAKLEDSAVYLCASSLDAKTYEQYFGPGTRLTVT.

This chain uses TRBV15 with TRBJ2-5, with 10 bases identical to TRBD1. Germline V gives CDR1 LNHNV, CDR2 YYDKDF (reference sequence). The CDR3 runs 16 residues. V shed 3 bases and J 5 bases; nucleotides not matched to a gene: 9. The CDR3 sequence: CATSSTGTGVVETQYF. The CDR3 nucleotides read TGTGCCACCAGCAGCACCGGGACAGGGGTCGTGGAGACCCAGTACTTC.

This clonotype was observed many times. This chain links TRBV12-3 or TRBV12-4 with TRBJ1-3; possible D gene TRBD1, 5 bases. The V gene lost 9 bases and the J gene lost 3 bases, with 15 bases spanning the gap. CDR3 length: 14 amino acids. CDR3 protein: CASQTGTRGNTIYF. The CDR3, as DNA: TGTGCCAGTCAGACCGGGACGCGTGGAAACACCATATATTTT.

This clonotype was seen repeatedly, ten times or more. The CDR3 reads CSAPSGGGGAGEQFF. CDR3 bases: TGCAGTGCCCCCTCGGGAGGCGGGGGGGCCGGTGAGCAGTTCTTC. V is TRBV20-1 and J is TRBJ2-1, with 9 bases fitting TRBD2. The CDR3 length is 15 residues. In germline, CDR1 is DFQATT, CDR2 SNEGSKA (reference sequence). V lost 6 bases, J lost 9 bases, and 15 bases stayed unmatched.

The table lists this clonotype with many counts. The chain joins TRBV7-8 to TRBJ1-5; D gene unclear. V was pared by 6 bases and J by 5 bases, with 14 bases between. The CDR3 is 14 residues long. Looked up from germline, CDR1 is SGHVS and CDR2 is FQNEAQ. CDR3 sequence (DNA): TGTGCCAGCAGTCCTCACTCCAGAGATCAGCCCCAGCATTTT. Residues: CASSPHSRDQPQHF.

This clonotype occurred a few times. This chain joins TRBV5-1 and TRBJ2-3; 8 nucleotides match TRBD2. Germline assignment: CDR1 SGHRS and CDR2 YFSETQ. CDR3 size: 14 residues. With V trimmed by 5 bases and J by 3 bases, 5 bases remained unmatched. The CDR3 sequence is CASRPGGPTDTQYF. For the CDR3, the DNA is TGCGCCAGCAGGCCGGGGGGGCCGACAGATACGCAGTATTTT.

This clonotype has a count of ten or more. V gene TRBV20-1 combines with J gene TRBJ2-1; D is undetermined. Germline V gives CDR1 DFQATT, CDR2 SNEGSKA (reference sequence). Trimming took off 3 bases at V and 0 bases at J, with 12 bases between the two ends. The CDR3 contains 15 residues. CDR3 nucleotides: TGCAGTGCTAGTGGGCCCCCCTCCTCCTACAATGAGCAGTTCTTC. Protein product: CSASGPPSSYNEQFF.

This clonotype was detected many times. V and J are TRBV27 and TRBJ1-2, with 9 bases aligning to TRBD1. Trimming cost V 6 bases and J 4 bases; bases outside gene matches: 3. Germline CDR1 MNHEY, CDR2 SMNVEV (reference sequence). This CDR3 has 13 residues. The CDR3 loop reads CASSTTGGYGYTF. The CDR3 DNA reads as TGTGCCAGCAGCACGACAGGGGGCTATGGCTACACCTTC.

This clonotype was recorded a few times. The chain links TRBV10-3 to TRBJ1-6, with D uncertain. Per germline, CDR1 ENHRY and CDR2 SYGVKD. Deletions cut 6 bases from V and 7 bases from J, with 13 bases between. This CDR3 spans 14 amino acids. The CDR3: CAIRGDGQNSPLHF. In nucleotides, the CDR3 is TGTGCCATCAGGGGTGATGGGCAGAATTCACCCCTCCACTTT.

This clonotype was observed many times. The chain employs TRBV5-1 and TRBJ2-5; TRBD2 matches at 7 bases. The germline gives CDR1 SGHRS, CDR2 YFSETQ. With 0 bases clipped from V and 5 bases from J, the junction kept 13 bases outside the gene matches. The CDR3 extends over 17 amino acids. CDR3 coding DNA: TGCGCCAGCAGCTTGGTCCCTGTAGCGGGTCTGGGGGAGACCCAGTACTTC. This encodes CASSLVPVAGLGETQYF.

This clonotype was found many times. This chain connects TRBV20-1 to TRBJ2-2; 10 bases fit TRBD2. V was pared by 5 bases and J by 7 bases, with 7 bases of the junction left unmatched. The CDR3 length is 14 residues. Germline lookup yields CDR1 DFQATT and CDR2 SNEGSKA (reference sequence). CDR3 loop: CSARAGGPIGELFF. The DNA of the CDR3 is TGCAGTGCTCGAGCGGGGGGGCCAATCGGGGAGCTGTTTTTT.

A single count supports this clonotype. The chain is built from TRBV20-1 and TRBJ2-7; 13 bases are shared with TRBD2. The CDR3 is made up of 13 amino acids. V lost 5 bases to trimming and J lost 8 bases; unmatched junction nucleotides: 6. In germline, CDR1 is DFQATT, CDR2 SNEGSKA (reference sequence). CDR3 in DNA: TGCAGTGCTCCTCGACTAGCGGGGGGCAAGCAGTACTTC. It codes for CSAPRLAGGKQYF.

This clonotype was observed a few times. The rearrangement joins TRBV7-8 to TRBJ1-1; D may be TRBD1 (5 bases). Trimming pared 2 bases from V and 6 bases from J, leaving 13 bases between. This CDR3 has 14 amino acids. Germline-derived CDR1 and CDR2 are SGHVS and FQNEAQ. CDR3 amino acids: CASSLNRIGAEAFF. CDR3 nucleotides: TGTGCCAGCAGCTTAAACAGGATAGGAGCTGAAGCTTTCTTT.

This clonotype was seen many times. This sequence joins TRBV12-3 or TRBV12-4 and TRBJ2-7; D ambiguous. Trimming took 7 bases from V and 5 from J, leaving 18 bases between them. The length of the CDR3 is 14 residues. CDR3 DNA sequence: TGTGCCAGCAAACAAGTAGCTCCCACCCACGAGCAGTACTTC. Translation gives CASKQVAPTHEQYF.

This clonotype appeared many times. This sequence joins TRBV11-2 and TRBJ1-1; a weak D match, TRBD1 (6 bases). The CDR3 runs to 15 residues. Germline values: CDR1 SGHAT, CDR2 FQNNGV. Deletions cut 5 bases from V and 2 bases from J, with 15 bases between. CDR3 loop: CASSTSRDTNTEAFF. DNA of the CDR3: TGTGCCAGCAGCACCTCCCGGGACACTAACACTGAAGCTTTCTTT. The full variable domain, its missing parts supplied by reference TRBV11-2 and TRBJ1-1, is EAGVAQSPRYKIIEKRQSVAFWCNPISGHATLYWYQQILGQGPKLLIQFQNNGVVDDSQLPKDRFSAERLKGVDSTLKIQPAKLEDSAVYLCASSTSRDTNTEAFFGQGTRLTVV.

This clonotype was detected ten times or more. At one end the junction does not follow the germline gene, possibly because of a read error. CDR3 loop: CATRGSYQETQYF. The CDR3 coding sequence is TGTGCTACCAGAGGGAGTTACCAAGAGACCCAGTACTTC. This chain connects TRBV15 to TRBJ2-5; a possible D gene is TRBD2 (5 bases). The CDR3 sequence is 13 residues long. Per the germline V gene, CDR1 is LNHNV and CDR2 is YYDKDF (reference sequence).

The V gene is TRBV10-1, the J gene TRBJ2-5; weak D call: TRBD2 (6 bases). This CDR3 spans 14 amino acids. Trimming removed 3 bases at V and 5 bases at J, with 13 bases between. Germline V lookup: CDR1 WNHNN, CDR2 SYGVQD (reference sequence). The CDR3 sequence: CASSELASGETQYF. The CDR3 DNA reads TGCGCCAGCAGTGAACTAGCAAGTGGGGAGACCCAGTACTTC.

Ten or more counts support this clonotype. This chain uses TRBV5-1 with TRBJ2-1; 9 nucleotides align to TRBD2. V lost 1 base to trimming and J lost 2 bases; unmatched junction nucleotides: 10. Germline CDR1 is SGHRS and CDR2 is YFSETQ. There are 18 residues in the CDR3. The CDR3 here is CASSLRFMGGGAYNEQFF. As DNA, the CDR3 is TGCGCCAGCAGCTTGAGGTTTATGGGCGGGGGGGCCTACAATGAGCAGTTCTTC.

The table lists this clonotype with a few counts. The chain is built from TRBV11-2 and TRBJ2-1; D uncertain. Germline values: CDR1 SGHAT, CDR2 FQNNGV. V dropped 1 base and J dropped 6 bases, with 1 base sitting between them. The CDR3 loop spans 11 amino acids. The CDR3 here is CASSLVNEQFF. The CDR3 DNA sequence: TGTGCCAGCAGCTTAGTCAATGAGCAGTTCTTC.

This clonotype occurred many times. This chain connects TRBV24-1 to TRBJ2-7, with 9 bases that match TRBD1. There are 15 residues in the CDR3. Trimming took 4 bases from V and 6 from J; bases not matched to a gene: 9. Germline V gives CDR1 KGHDR, CDR2 SFDVKD. The CDR3 reads CATSDPGTGIFEQYF. As DNA, the CDR3 is TGTGCCACCAGTGACCCCGGGACAGGGATTTTCGAGCAGTACTTC.

The rearrangement uses TRBV20-1 and TRBJ2-1; 10 bases match TRBD2. V was clipped by 1 base and J by 6 bases; unmatched bases: 6. The CDR3 consists of 15 residues. CDR1 is DFQATT, CDR2 SNEGSKA, per germline (reference sequence). The CDR3: CSARGRASGGNEQFF. Written as DNA, the CDR3 is TGCAGTGCTAGAGGCAGGGCTAGCGGGGGCAATGAGCAGTTCTTC.

About this clonotype itself: A much larger clone sits a single nucleotide away, making a read error possible. The conserved final phenylalanine or tryptophan is absent from the CDR3, which likely points to a read error. CDR3 residues: CASSYEGGRNTEAFL. CDR3 DNA sequence: TGCGCCAGCAGCTATGAAGGAGGGCGGAACACTGAAGCTTTCCTT. The chain joins TRBV5-1 to TRBJ1-1; D call uncertain. The CDR3 length is 15 residues. Trimming removed 3 bases from V and 1 base from J, with 13 bases in between. CDR1 is SGHRS and CDR2 is YFSETQ in the germline V gene.

This clonotype was detected many times. The J gene is TRBJ1-1, the V gene TRBV5-1; the D gene is possibly TRBD1 (5 bases). The germline CDR1 and CDR2 sequences are SGHRS and YFSETQ. The CDR3 runs 14 residues. Trimming shortened V by 1 base and J by 0 bases, and 7 bases separated the two germline ends. CDR3: CASSLMTVNTEAFF. The CDR3 DNA reads as TGCGCCAGCAGCTTGATGACAGTGAACACTGAAGCTTTCTTT.

This clonotype was counted many times. In DNA form, the CDR3 reads TGTGCCAGCAGCCATGGGACAGGGGGTTATCAGCCCCAGCATTTT. It is translated as CASSHGTGGYQPQHF. The rearrangement joins TRBV3-1 to TRBJ1-5; 11 bases are a match to TRBD1. The germline V gene has CDR1 LGHDT and CDR2 YNNKEL (reference sequence). The V and J ends lost 3 bases and 5 bases, in that order; junction bases with no gene match: 3. The length of the CDR3 is 15 residues. Combining the CDR3 with reference TRBV3-1 and TRBJ1-5 gives the whole variable domain DTAVSQTPKYLVTQMGNDKSIKCEQNLGHDTMYWYKQDSKKFLKIMFSYNNKELIINETVPNRFSPKSPDKAHLNLHINSLELGDSAVYFCASSHGTGGYQPQHFGDGTRLSIL.

This clonotype was counted at least ten times. CDR3 sequence reads: CASSPWGNEQFF. The DNA of the CDR3 is TGTGCCAGCAGTCCTTGGGGCAATGAGCAGTTCTTC. J is TRBJ2-1 and V is TRBV12-3 or TRBV12-4; D is uncertain. V dropped 5 bases and J dropped 6 bases, with 8 bases sitting between them. The CDR3 has 12 amino acids.

This clonotype was seen ten or more times. V usage is TRBV7-2 and J usage is TRBJ1-3; the match to TRBD1 covers 8 bases. The CDR3 has 18 amino acids. The germline gives CDR1 SGHTA, CDR2 FQGNSA. V lost 0 bases to trimming and J lost 0 bases; unmatched junction nucleotides: 7. The CDR3 DNA follows: TGTGCCAGCAGCTTAGCGAGGACAGGGAGAAGCTCTGGAAACACCATATATTTT. Translating it yields CASSLARTGRSSGNTIYF.

This chain links TRBV5-6 with TRBJ2-3; D perhaps matches TRBD1 (6 bases). The CDR3 spans 15 residues. From germline, CDR1 is SGHDT and CDR2 YYEEEE. V lost 2 bases to trimming and J lost 2 bases, with 12 bases between them. In DNA, the CDR3 is TGTGCCAGCAGCTTAGATCAGGGGATCACAGATACGCAGTATTTT. Translated, it gives CASSLDQGITDTQYF.

This clonotype has ten or more counts. V gene TRBV20-1 combines with J gene TRBJ1-1, with 7 bases aligning to TRBD1. V shed 1 base, J shed 5 bases, and the junction held 4 bases outside the gene matches. The V gene's germline CDR1 is DFQATT and CDR2 SNEGSKA (reference sequence). This CDR3 has 13 amino acids. CDR3 loop: CSARVNRGTEAFF. For the CDR3, the DNA is TGCAGTGCTAGAGTCAACAGGGGAACTGAAGCTTTCTTT.